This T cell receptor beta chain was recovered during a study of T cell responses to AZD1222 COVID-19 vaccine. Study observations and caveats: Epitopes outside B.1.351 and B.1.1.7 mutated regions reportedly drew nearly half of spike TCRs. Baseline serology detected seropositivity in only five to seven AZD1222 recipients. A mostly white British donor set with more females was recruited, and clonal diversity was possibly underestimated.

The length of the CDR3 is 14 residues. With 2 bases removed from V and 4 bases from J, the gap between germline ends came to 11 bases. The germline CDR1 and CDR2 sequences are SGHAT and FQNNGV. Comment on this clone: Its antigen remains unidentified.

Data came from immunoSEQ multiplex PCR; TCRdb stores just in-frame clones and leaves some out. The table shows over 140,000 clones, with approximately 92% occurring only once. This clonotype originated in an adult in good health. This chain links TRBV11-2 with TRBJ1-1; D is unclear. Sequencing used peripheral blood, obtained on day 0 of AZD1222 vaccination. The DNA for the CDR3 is TGTGCCAGCAGCTTACAGGTGGGCGGCACTGAAGCTTTCTTT. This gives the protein CASSLQVGGTEAFF. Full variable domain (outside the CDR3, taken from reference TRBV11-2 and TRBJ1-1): EAGVAQSPRYKIIEKRQSVAFWCNPISGHATLYWYQQILGQGPKLLIQFQNNGVVDDSQLPKDRFSAERLKGVDSTLKIQPAKLEDSAVYLCASSLQVGGTEAFFGQGTRLTVV.